This is a list of T cell receptor beta chains from one sample in a study of T cells in tumors after PD-1 blockade. This table comes from immunoSEQ multiplex PCR, and its TCRdb copy is limited to in-frame clones, with some not included. The sample lists tens of thousands of clones; around 67% were seen once. The sequencing here drew on PBMCs, taken after anti-PD-1 treatment. The receptors were gathered from a human donor with basal cell carcinoma. The CDR3 runs from the conserved cysteine through the conserved F or W. D genes are given only for firm matches. Expanded clones are given a class, and other clones once, few, many or no size at all.

CDR3 length	D gene	V gene	clone size	J gene	CDR3 DNA	CDR3 protein
15	TRBD1	TRBV19	once	TRBJ1-5	TGTGCCAGTAGTATAGGCTGGACAGGGAATCAGCCCCAGCATTTT	CASSIGWTGNQPQHF
17	TRBD1	TRBV19	NA	TRBJ2-1	TGTGCCAGTACCTCTCTGGGACAGACGATCTCCTACAATGAGCAGTTCTTC	CASTSLGQTISYNEQFF
15	NA	TRBV6-5	few	TRBJ1-6	TGTGCCAGCAGTTATCGGCTCGTAGGGAATTCACCCCTCCACTTT	CASSYRLVGNSPLHF
15	NA	TRBV30	NA	TRBJ2-3	TGTGCCAACGCTCGGGGGCAGGGGGTTGGAGATACGCAGTATTTT	CANARGQGVGDTQYF
15	NA	TRBV14	NA	TRBJ1-6	TGTGCCAGCAGCCATCGACAAATATCTAATTCACCCCTCCACTTT	CASSHRQISNSPLHF
14	NA	TRBV18	NA	TRBJ1-1	TGTGCCAGCTCACCACCGGGGGAGGGCACTGAAGCTTTCTTT	CASSPPGEGTEAFF
14	NA	TRBV6-6	NA	TRBJ1-5	TGTGCCAGCAGTTACGGAGGGGAGGATCAGCCCCAGCATTTT	CASSYGGEDQPQHF
15	NA	TRBV3-1/TRBV3-2	NA	TRBJ2-5	TGTGCCAGCAGCCAAGCTGCGGGGAACCAAGAGACCCAGTACTTC	CASSQAAGNQETQYF
15	TRBD1	TRBV19	NA	TRBJ2-3	TGTGCCAGTAGTGCCCGGGACAGGGGACCAGATACGCAGTATTTT	CASSARDRGPDTQYF
15	TRBD1	TRBV3-1/TRBV3-2	once	TRBJ2-7	TGTGCCAGCAGCCAAGACTTACAGGGGGCCCACGAGCAGTACTTC	CASSQDLQGAHEQYF
14	TRBD1	TRBV19	NA	TRBJ1-5	TGTGCCAGTAGCCTGACAGGGAGCAATCAGCCCCAGCATTTT	CASSLTGSNQPQHF
14	NA	TRBV5-8	NA	TRBJ1-6	TGTGCCAGCAGCTTGGGGCAAGGGCGTTCACCCCTCCACTTT	CASSLGQGRSPLHF
16	NA	TRBV24-1	NA	TRBJ2-1	TGTGCCACCAGTGATTTGTACGCCCGGGGCTACAATGAGCAGTTCTTC	CATSDLYARGYNEQFF
14	TRBD1	TRBV28	NA	TRBJ1-4	TGTGCCAGCAGTGGGAGACAGGGTGGCGAAAAACTGTTTTTT	CASSGRQGGEKLFF
16	TRBD1	TRBV5-6	NA	TRBJ1-4	TGTGCCAGCAGCTCAGGGGGAGGTAACGTTTATGAAAAACTGTTTTTT	CASSSGGGNVYEKLFF
12	TRBD1	TRBV6-5	NA	TRBJ2-7	TGTGCCAGCAGTCACAGGGGGGATGAGCAGTACTTC	CASSHRGDEQYF
13	NA	TRBV3-1/TRBV3-2	NA	TRBJ1-1	TGTGCCAGCAGCCCTACCTGGACGCAGGTAGCTTTCTTT	CASSPTWTQVAFF
14	NA	TRBV7-9	few	TRBJ1-6	TGTGCCAGCAGAGAGAGCTCCTATAATTCACCCCTCCACTTT	CASRESSYNSPLHF
15	NA	TRBV5-5	NA	TRBJ2-2	TGTGCCAGCAGCCTCATGGACAAGAACACCGGGGAGCTGTTTTTT	CASSLMDKNTGELFF
15	NA	TRBV5-1	NA	TRBJ1-2	TGCGCCAGCAGCGTTGTCGGAAACTCGGACTATGGCTACACCTTC	CASSVVGNSDYGYTF
15	NA	TRBV5-1	NA	TRBJ2-6	TGCGCCAGCAGCTTGACTGGTTCTGAGGCCAACGTCCTGACTTTC	CASSLTGSEANVLTF
14	NA	TRBV2	few	TRBJ2-7	TGTGCCAGCAGTTTGGACACTTCCTCCTACGAGCAGTACTTC	CASSLDTSSYEQYF
14	NA	TRBV2	few	TRBJ1-3	TGTGCCAGCAGGGACGAGGGATTCGGGCGGACCATATATTTT	CASRDEGFGRTIYF
17	NA	TRBV19	NA	TRBJ1-1	TGTGCCAGTAGTATCCTCGTGGGGCAGGGAGGGAACACTGAAGCTTTCTTT	CASSILVGQGGNTEAFF
15	NA	TRBV3-1/TRBV3-2	NA	TRBJ2-6	TGTGCCAGCAGCCAAGCGGGTTATGGGGCCAACGTCCTGACTTTC	CASSQAGYGANVLTF
15	NA	TRBV4-1	NA	TRBJ2-7	TGCGCCAGCAGCCAAGAGGGGAGTAGCGGTTACGAGCAGTACTTC	CASSQEGSSGYEQYF
14	NA	TRBV5-1	NA	TRBJ2-5	TGCGCCAGCACCCTCACGGCAGGGGGGGAGACCCAGTACTTC	CASTLTAGGETQYF
16	TRBD1	TRBV5-6	NA	TRBJ1-2	TGTGCCAGCAGCTTGAGGGACAGAGGAGGGGACTATGGCTACACCTTC	CASSLRDRGGDYGYTF
14	NA	TRBV30	once	TRBJ1-1	TGTGCCTGGAGAACGAGGTTACTGGACACTGAAGCTTTCTTT	CAWRTRLLDTEAFF
11	NA	TRBV6-5	NA	TRBJ1-1	TGTGCCAGCAGTTACTCGAAGTTAGCTTTCTTT	CASSYSKLAFF
13	NA	TRBV27	once	TRBJ2-3	TGTGCCAGCATCATTCCGCCCCCAGATACGCAGTATTTT	CASIIPPPDTQYF
15	NA	TRBV2	NA	TRBJ2-5	TGTGCCAGCAGTGAGGCTGGTGGAATCCAAGAGACCCAGTACTTC	CASSEAGGIQETQYF
18	NA	TRBV18	NA	TRBJ2-2	TGTGCCAGCTCACTACTCCTTCCGGGACTGACGAACACCGGGGAGCTGTTTTTT	CASSLLLPGLTNTGELFF
16	TRBD1	TRBV10-2	NA	TRBJ1-2	TGCGCCAGCAGTGAGTCGCCCCGACAGGGTAACTATGGCTACACCTTC	CASSESPRQGNYGYTF
11	NA	TRBV25-1	once	TRBJ2-3	TGTGCCAGCAGTGTCACAGATACGCAGTATTTT	CASSVTDTQYF
15	NA	TRBV18	NA	TRBJ1-1	TGTGCCAGCTCACAAAGTCCCGGAGGGGCAAGTGAAGCTTTCTTT	CASSQSPGGASEAFF
13	NA	TRBV19	NA	TRBJ1-2	TGTGCCACTCGAGACAGGCTCCAATATGGCTACACCTTC	CATRDRLQYGYTF
14	TRBD2	TRBV2	NA	TRBJ2-1	TGTGCCAGCAGGGGACTAGTTGGATTGAATGAGCAGTTCTTC	CASRGLVGLNEQFF
15	TRBD1	TRBV10-3	NA	TRBJ2-7	TGTGCCATCAGTGGGGGTGGGACAGTCTCCTACGAGCAGTACTTC	CAISGGGTVSYEQYF
16	TRBD1	TRBV4-1	few	TRBJ2-3	TGCGCCAGCAGCCAAGCTGGACAGGGTCCGGCAGATACGCAGTATTTT	CASSQAGQGPADTQYF
16	TRBD1	TRBV15	NA	TRBJ2-7	TGTGCCACCAGCAGAGTCGACGGCAGGGGGTCCTACGAGCAGTACTTC	CATSRVDGRGSYEQYF
14	NA	TRBV18	once	TRBJ1-6	TGTGCCAGCTCACCAGGGCAGGTCGATTCACCCCTCCACTTT	CASSPGQVDSPLHF
13	TRBD1	TRBV6-6	NA	TRBJ1-2	TGTGCCAGCAGTTGGGACAGGGAAAATGGCTACACCTTC	CASSWDRENGYTF
15	NA	TRBV28	NA	TRBJ2-1	TGTGCCAGCAGTTTCTCCCTCCAGAGAACTCCTGGGCAGTTCTTC	CASSFSLQRTPGQFF
13	NA	TRBV5-1	NA	TRBJ1-1	TGCGCCAGCAGCAAGACAACAAACACTGAAGCTTTCTTT	CASSKTTNTEAFF
15	TRBD1	TRBV5-6	NA	TRBJ1-5	TGTGCCAGCAGTCTACAGGGGGATTTTAATCAGCCCCAGCATTTT	CASSLQGDFNQPQHF
13	TRBD1	TRBV5-5	NA	TRBJ1-1	TGTGCCAGCAGCTTGGGGACAGGGGTATCAGCTTTCTTT	CASSLGTGVSAFF
12	NA	TRBV19	NA	TRBJ1-1	TGTGCCAGTAGGGTCGGGACCACTGAAGCTTTCTTT	CASRVGTTEAFF
14	NA	TRBV4-2	NA	TRBJ2-7	TGTGCCAGCAGCCAAGATCTCCAGGGTTACGAGCAGTACTTC	CASSQDLQGYEQYF
15	NA	TRBV9	NA	TRBJ1-3	TGTGCCAGCAGCGTAGGGGCCAGCTCTGGAAACACCATATATTTT	CASSVGASSGNTIYF